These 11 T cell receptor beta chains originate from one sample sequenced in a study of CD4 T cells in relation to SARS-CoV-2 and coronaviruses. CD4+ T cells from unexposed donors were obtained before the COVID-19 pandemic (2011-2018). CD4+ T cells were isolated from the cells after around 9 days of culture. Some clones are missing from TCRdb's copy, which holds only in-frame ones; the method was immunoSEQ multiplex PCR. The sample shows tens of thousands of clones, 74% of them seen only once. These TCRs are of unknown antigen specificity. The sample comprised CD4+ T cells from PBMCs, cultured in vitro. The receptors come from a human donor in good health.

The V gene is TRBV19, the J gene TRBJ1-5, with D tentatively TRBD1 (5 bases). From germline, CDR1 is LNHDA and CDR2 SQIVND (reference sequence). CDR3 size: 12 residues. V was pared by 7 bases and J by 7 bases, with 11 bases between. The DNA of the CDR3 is TGTGCCAGTACATTCGGGGGACAGCCCCAGCATTTT. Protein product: CASTFGGQPQHF.

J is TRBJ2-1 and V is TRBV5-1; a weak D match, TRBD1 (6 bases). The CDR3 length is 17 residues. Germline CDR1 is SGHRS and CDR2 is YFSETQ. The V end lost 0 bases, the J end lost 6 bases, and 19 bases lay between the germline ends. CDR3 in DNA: TGCGCCAGCAGCTTGGGGCCTGGCCAGGGGAGTTTCAATGAGCAGTTCTTC. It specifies CASSLGPGQGSFNEQFF.

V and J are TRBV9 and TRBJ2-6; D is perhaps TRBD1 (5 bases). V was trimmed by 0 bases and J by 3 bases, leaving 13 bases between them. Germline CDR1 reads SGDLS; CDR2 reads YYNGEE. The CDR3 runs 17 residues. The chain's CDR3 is CASSVDPGAGGANVLTF. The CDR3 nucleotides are TGTGCCAGCAGCGTAGATCCTGGGGCAGGTGGGGCCAACGTCCTGACTTTC.

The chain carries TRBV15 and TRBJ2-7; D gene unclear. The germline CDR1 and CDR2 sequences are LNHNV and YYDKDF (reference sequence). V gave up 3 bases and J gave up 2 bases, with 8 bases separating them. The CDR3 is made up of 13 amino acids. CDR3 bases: TGTGCCACCAGCAGCGACGTACCCTACGAGCAGTACTTC. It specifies CATSSDVPYEQYF.

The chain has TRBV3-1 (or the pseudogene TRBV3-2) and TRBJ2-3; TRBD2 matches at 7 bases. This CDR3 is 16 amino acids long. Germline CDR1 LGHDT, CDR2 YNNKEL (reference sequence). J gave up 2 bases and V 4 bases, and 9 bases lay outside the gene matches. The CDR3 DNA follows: TGTGCCAGCAGCCCCTCGACTAGCCGACACACAGATACGCAGTATTTT. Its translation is CASSPSTSRHTDTQYF.

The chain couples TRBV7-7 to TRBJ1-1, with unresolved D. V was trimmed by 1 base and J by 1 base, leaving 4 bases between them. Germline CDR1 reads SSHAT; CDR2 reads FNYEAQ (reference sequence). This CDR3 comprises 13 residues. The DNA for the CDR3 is TGTGCCAGCAGCTTAGACACGAACACTGAAGCTTTCTTT. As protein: CASSLDTNTEAFF. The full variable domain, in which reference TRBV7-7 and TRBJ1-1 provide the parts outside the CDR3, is GAGVSQSPRYKVTKRGQDVTLRCDPISSHATLYWYQQALGQGPEFLTYFNYEAQPDKSGLPSDRFSAERPEGSISTLTIQRTEQRDSAMYRCASSLDTNTEAFFGQGTRLTVV.

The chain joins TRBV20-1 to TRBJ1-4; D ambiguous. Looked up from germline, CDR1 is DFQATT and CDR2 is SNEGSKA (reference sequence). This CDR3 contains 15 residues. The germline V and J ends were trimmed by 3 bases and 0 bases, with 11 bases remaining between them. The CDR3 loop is CSASRAGATNEKLFF. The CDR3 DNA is TGCAGTGCTAGTAGGGCAGGCGCAACTAATGAAAAACTGTTTTTT.

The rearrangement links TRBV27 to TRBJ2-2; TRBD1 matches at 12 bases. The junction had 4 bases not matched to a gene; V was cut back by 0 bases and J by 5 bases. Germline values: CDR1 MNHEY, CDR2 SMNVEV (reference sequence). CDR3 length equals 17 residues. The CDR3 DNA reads TGTGCCAGCAGTTTATCGATGGGACAGGGGGCGACCGGGGAGCTGTTTTTT. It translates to CASSLSMGQGATGELFF.

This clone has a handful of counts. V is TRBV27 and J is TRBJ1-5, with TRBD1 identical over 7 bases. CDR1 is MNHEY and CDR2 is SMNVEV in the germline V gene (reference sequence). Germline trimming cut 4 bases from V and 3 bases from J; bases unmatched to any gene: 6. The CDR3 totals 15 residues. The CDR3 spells CASSSPGQPNQPQHF. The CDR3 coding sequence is TGTGCCAGCAGTTCGCCGGGACAGCCCAATCAGCCCCAGCATTTT.

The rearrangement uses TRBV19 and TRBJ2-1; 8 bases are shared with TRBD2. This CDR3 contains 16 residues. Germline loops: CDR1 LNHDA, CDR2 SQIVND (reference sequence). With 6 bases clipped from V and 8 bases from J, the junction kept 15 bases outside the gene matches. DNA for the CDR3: TGTGCCAGTAGAGAGCTGTCAGCGGGAGCTAGGGATGAGCAGTTCTTC. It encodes CASRELSAGARDEQFF.

CDR3 loop: CAWSVPKTGSSYEQYF. The CDR3 DNA reads as TGTGCCTGGAGTGTGCCTAAGACAGGGAGCTCCTACGAGCAGTACTTC. The V call is TRBV30, the J call TRBJ2-7, with TRBD1 matching 7 bases. Germline V CDR1 and CDR2: GTSNPN, SVGIG (reference sequence). CDR3 length: 16 amino acids. Trimming at V came to 0 bases and at J to 0 bases, leaving 8 bases not matched to a gene.